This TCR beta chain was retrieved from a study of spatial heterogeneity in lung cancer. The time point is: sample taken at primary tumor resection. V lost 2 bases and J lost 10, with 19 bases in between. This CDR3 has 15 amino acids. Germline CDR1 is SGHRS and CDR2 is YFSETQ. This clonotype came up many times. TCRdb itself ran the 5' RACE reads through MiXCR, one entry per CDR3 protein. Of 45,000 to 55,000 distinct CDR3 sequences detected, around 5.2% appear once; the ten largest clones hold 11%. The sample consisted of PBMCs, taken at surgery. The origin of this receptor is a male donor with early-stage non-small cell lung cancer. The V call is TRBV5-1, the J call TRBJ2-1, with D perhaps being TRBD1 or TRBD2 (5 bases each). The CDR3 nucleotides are TGCGCCAGCAGCTTCGGGGCCCCCCCACAAGCGGAGCAGTTCTTC. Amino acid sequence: CASSFGAPPQAEQFF.